This is a list of T cell receptor beta chains from one sample in a study of metastatic and nonmetastatic thyroid tumors. TCRdb re-called clones from the PCR reads using MiXCR. This sample has about 45,000 clones, with roughly 3.9% found just once. Sequenced material: blood. These receptors all stem from a female donor with papillary thyroid cancer or a benign thyroid nodule (not recorded which). Some clones in this sample may be carry-over from other donors' samples. The CDR3 runs from the conserved cysteine through the conserved F or W. The D gene is left open where the match is weak. For some rows the clone size is stated as once, few or many, or as a class when expanded; others skip it.

V gene	clone size	J gene	D gene	CDR3 DNA	CDR3 protein
TRBV20-1	many	TRBJ2-7	TRBD2	TGCAGTGCTAGAGTTACTAGCGGGAGTTTCAGGGCTTACGAGCAGTACTTC	CSARVTSGSFRAYEQYF
TRBV27	-	TRBJ2-7	TRBD2	TGTGCCAGCAGTTTCCTGACTAGCGGTCCCTCCTACGAGCAGTACTTC	CASSFLTSGPSYEQYF
TRBV2	many	TRBJ1-1	-	TGTGCCAGCAGTGCCGACAGTCCCCTGAACACTGAAGCTTTCTTT	CASSADSPLNTEAFF
TRBV6-1	many	TRBJ2-1	TRBD1	TGTGCCAGCAGTTACGGGACAGGGCTACACAATGAGCAGTTCTTC	CASSYGTGLHNEQFF
TRBV20-1	many	TRBJ1-2	-	TGCAGTGCTAGGGGGGACACGCGGGCCTATGGCTACACCTTC	CSARGDTRAYGYTF
TRBV24-1	many	TRBJ2-2	-	TGTGCCACCAGTGACTGGCTCCGGGACACCGGGGAGCTGTTTTTT	CATSDWLRDTGELFF
TRBV6-2/TRBV6-3	many	TRBJ2-3	-	TGTGCCAGCAGTTGGGACTTCCCAAGCACAGATACGCAGTATTTT	CASSWDFPSTDTQYF
TRBV12-3/TRBV12-4	few	TRBJ2-2	-	TGTGCCAGCAGAGAGGACACCGCGAACACCGGGGAGCTGTTTTTT	CASREDTANTGELFF
TRBV6-4	many	TRBJ1-1	-	TGTGCCAGCAGTGTCCACCCATCCACTGAAGCTTTCTTT	CASSVHPSTEAFF
TRBV12-3/TRBV12-4	medium-sized	TRBJ2-3	TRBD2	TGTGCCAGCAGTTTAGGGGGGGGGAAAGATACGCAGTATTTT	CASSLGGGKDTQYF
TRBV5-5	many	TRBJ1-3	-	TGTGCCAGCAGCCCAGAGTTCCTCTCTGGAAACACCATATATTTT	CASSPEFLSGNTIYF
TRBV20-1	-	TRBJ2-1	TRBD2	TGCAGTGCTAAAGGGACTAGCGAAAACAATGAGCAGTTCTTC	CSAKGTSENNEQFF
TRBV7-8	many	TRBJ2-3	TRBD2	TGTGCCAGCAGCTTAGCTACTAGCGGGGGGACAGATACGCAGTATTTT	CASSLATSGGTDTQYF
TRBV2	few	TRBJ1-5	-	TGTGCCAGCAGTGACAGCAGGGAGGCTCAGCCCCAGCATTTT	CASSDSREAQPQHF
TRBV5-1	few	TRBJ1-2	-	TGCGCCAGCAGCCAACAGGGTGAAACCTATGGCTACACCTTC	CASSQQGETYGYTF
TRBV27	-	TRBJ1-3	TRBD1	TGTGCCAGCACTCCCTTAGCCGGGACAGAGGCGGGAAACACCATATATTTT	CASTPLAGTEAGNTIYF
TRBV7-2	few	TRBJ1-3	-	TGTGCCAGCAGCTTAGAGACAGCGCTCTCTGGAAACACCATATATTTT	CASSLETALSGNTIYF
TRBV20-1	-	TRBJ2-3	TRBD2	TGCAGTGCGGCGACTAGCGAGAGAGGGGGGGATACGCAGTATTTT	CSAATSERGGDTQYF
TRBV28	-	TRBJ2-2	TRBD2	TGTGCCAGCAGTCCCGGGGATAGCGGGGCGGTGGGCACCGGGGAGCTGTTTTTT	CASSPGDSGAVGTGELFF
TRBV5-1	many	TRBJ1-3	-	TGCGCCAGCAGCTTGAGAGGGTCTTCTGGAAACACCATATATTTT	CASSLRGSSGNTIYF
TRBV6-1	medium-sized	TRBJ2-3	TRBD1	TGTGCCAGCAGTTACAAAACAGGGGTAGATGGAGATACGCAGTATTTT	CASSYKTGVDGDTQYF
TRBV20-1	medium-sized	TRBJ2-1	TRBD2	TGCAGTGCTAGAGTCGGCGGGAGCGGCTACAATGAGCAGTTCTTC	CSARVGGSGYNEQFF
TRBV6-4	-	TRBJ2-5	TRBD1	TGTGCCAGCAGTGACAAGGACAGGGGGCGGGACCAAGAGACCCAGTACTTC	CASSDKDRGRDQETQYF
TRBV4-2	many	TRBJ2-5	-	TGTGCCAGCAGCCAAGTTCCGGGACTCCAAGAGACCCAGTACTTC	CASSQVPGLQETQYF
TRBV5-1	-	TRBJ1-2	-	TGCGCCAGCAGCTTGGGGGACGGAGGGTATAGCTACACCTTC	CASSLGDGGYSYTF
TRBV6-1	-	TRBJ1-2	-	TGTGCCAGCAGTGACATGGGACATAACTATGGCTACACCTTC	CASSDMGHNYGYTF
TRBV19	-	TRBJ1-6	-	TGTGCCAGTACCACAGGGTGGCATTCACCCCTCCACTTT	CASTTGWHSPLHF
TRBV4-1	-	TRBJ2-1	TRBD2	TGCGCCAGCAGCCAAATGGGAGCGGGAGGCCCCGGGTCCAATGAGCAGTTCTTC	CASSQMGAGGPGSNEQFF
TRBV19	-	TRBJ2-1	-	TGTGCCAGTAGTGTTACAGGGTCCGCAGCCAATGAGCAGTTCTTC	CASSVTGSAANEQFF
TRBV6-1	many	TRBJ1-2	-	TGTGCCAGCAGGGTGGGCGCGGGGTATGGCTACACCTTC	CASRVGAGYGYTF
TRBV9	many	TRBJ1-2	TRBD1	TGTGCCAGCAGCAAGGACAGGGTCGCTAATGGCTACACCTTC	CASSKDRVANGYTF
TRBV5-1	many	TRBJ2-1	-	TGCGCCAGCAGCTCCACAAGACTCGGGGAAAACAATGAGCAGTTCTTC	CASSSTRLGENNEQFF
TRBV19	many	TRBJ2-2	-	TGTGCCAGTGCGACAGGTCTAGACACCGGGGAGCTGTTTTTT	CASATGLDTGELFF
TRBV27	few	TRBJ2-5	-	TGTGCCAGCAGTCTCAGGGGCGCACGCTTTGGGACCCAGTACTTC	CASSLRGARFGTQYF
TRBV3-1	many	TRBJ1-2	-	TGTGCCAGCAGCCAGCGGGACCGAGGTGGCTACACCTTC	CASSQRDRGGYTF
TRBV7-3	-	TRBJ2-7	-	TGTGCCAGCAGCGGGGGGACTGGAGTCGACCAGCAGTACTTC	CASSGGTGVDQQYF
TRBV20-1	many	TRBJ2-1	-	TGCAGTGCTAGAGTGGGGGGGAGAGGGGGTGGGACCTACAATGAGCAGTTCTTC	CSARVGGRGGGTYNEQFF
TRBV12-3/TRBV12-4	many	TRBJ2-2	TRBD2	TGTGCCAGCCATAAAGCGGGAGGGTTCGCCGGGGAGCTGTTTTTT	CASHKAGGFAGELFF
TRBV5-1	-	TRBJ2-1	TRBD1	TGCGCCAGCAGTCACCAAACAGGGGTGAATGAGCAGTTCTTC	CASSHQTGVNEQFF
TRBV4-1	many	TRBJ1-6	TRBD1	TGCGCCAGCAGCCCCGTAAGCCAGGGACAGGGAAATTCACCCCTCCACTTT	CASSPVSQGQGNSPLHF
TRBV7-8	many	TRBJ2-2	-	TGTGCCGAAGAGGACTTGTCCGGGGAGCTGTTTTTT	CAEEDLSGELFF
TRBV6-2/TRBV6-3	few	TRBJ2-2	TRBD1	TGTGCCAGCACTTTATCGATAGGGACAGTCAACACCGGGGAGCTGTTTTTT	CASTLSIGTVNTGELFF
TRBV6-2/TRBV6-3	medium-sized	TRBJ2-7	-	TGTGCCAGCAGAAGCGGACCGACCTACGAGCAGTACTTC	CASRSGPTYEQYF
TRBV6-1	few	TRBJ1-6	-	TGTGCCAGCAGTGACAACGAGAGCTCCTATAATTCACCCCTCCACTTT	CASSDNESSYNSPLHF
TRBV6-4	few	TRBJ2-2	-	TGTGCCAGCAGTGACAACACCTGGGAGCTGTTTTTT	CASSDNTWELFF
TRBV9	many	TRBJ2-3	TRBD1	TGTGCCAGCAGCGTAGATCAGGGGGAAACAGATACGCAGTATTTT	CASSVDQGETDTQYF
TRBV7-9	few	TRBJ2-2	TRBD1	TGTGCCAGCAGTTGGGACAGGGGCACCGGGGAGCTGTTTTTT	CASSWDRGTGELFF
TRBV24-1	few	TRBJ2-3	-	TGTGTCACCAGTGACGGGGGAATCACTGATACGCAGTATTTT	CVTSDGGITDTQYF
TRBV5-4	-	TRBJ1-5	TRBD1	TGTGCCAGCAGCCTTCAGGGGGCCGGTCAGCCCCAGCATTTT	CASSLQGAGQPQHF
TRBV6-4	many	TRBJ2-2	-	TGTGCCAGCAGTGGGAGGGCCACCGGGGAGCTGTTTTTC	CASSGRATGELFF
TRBV20-1	many	TRBJ2-7	TRBD1	TGCAGTGCCCCCGGACAGGGGGAGTACGAGCAGTACTTC	CSAPGQGEYEQYF
TRBV7-2	many	TRBJ2-7	-	TGTGCCAGCTCCGGGAGTGAGAGCTCCTACGAGCAGTACTTC	CASSGSESSYEQYF
TRBV24-1	few	TRBJ2-3	-	TGTGCCACCAGTGAACCCAGCGGGAGCACAGATACGCAGTATTTT	CATSEPSGSTDTQYF
TRBV6-2/TRBV6-3	-	TRBJ2-3	TRBD2	TGTGCCAGCAGTTACCTAGCGGGAGAATCCAGCACAGATACGCAGTATTTT	CASSYLAGESSTDTQYF
TRBV6-1	few	TRBJ2-2	TRBD2	TGTGCCAGCAGCTCGGGACTATACACCGGGGAGCTGTTTTTT	CASSSGLYTGELFF
TRBV5-1	many	TRBJ2-7	TRBD1	TGCGCCAGCAGCTTGGGGTGGGTAATCCGAAGGGGACAGTTCCACGAGCAGTACTTC	CASSLGWVIRRGQFHEQYF